Included here is one T cell receptor beta chain sequence, with context. At one end, the junction sequence differs from germline, possibly due to a read error. CDR1 and CDR2 (germline): LNHDA, SQIVND (reference sequence). CDR3 size: 12 residues. In the original workflow: It was from reference gene primer amplification that nucleated cell counts were estimated. Some clones are missing from TCRdb's copy, which holds only in-frame ones; the method was immunoSEQ multiplex PCR. V and J calls and clone size are as listed in that table; D and trimming were resolved from the DNA. The top ten clones hold about 2.5% of a sample with just under 150,000 clones, about 85% of them seen once. These data come from a study of blood T cell repertoires in COVID-19. Background on the study: Some COVID-19 samples were acute and others convalescent; all came from the United States, Italy and Spain.

Sequencing was carried out using peripheral blood. The V call is TRBV19, the J call TRBJ2-1, with 7 bases that match TRBD2. This receptor was identified in a human donor with acute or convalescent COVID-19. The donor label of this sample is uncertain. The CDR3 protein is CASSTGSSRGVF. DNA for the CDR3: TGTGCCAGTAGTACCGGGAGTTCCCGGGGGGTCTTC.